Listed below are T cell receptor beta chains from one sample, sequenced in a study of cytomegalovirus exposure and HLA in healthy donors. Clones were sequenced by immunoSEQ multiplex PCR, and TCRdb holds only the in-frame ones, with some missing. The sample yields roughly 120,000 clones, approximately 80% seen once. Sequencing was performed on PBMCs. The receptors shown here come from a man aged 40-50 years in good health and CMV-seronegative. The CDR3 runs from the conserved cysteine through the conserved F or W. The D gene is left open where the match is weak. Part of the rows lack a size; the others show once, few, many or a class for expanded clones.

CDR3 protein: CASRRDRYNSPLHF
CDR3 DNA: TGTGCCAGCAGGCGGGACAGATATAATTCACCCCTCCACTTT
D gene: TRBD1
J gene: TRBJ1-6
clone size: few
V gene: TRBV28

CDR3 protein: CSASDSYEQYF
CDR3 DNA: TGCAGTGCTTCTGACAGCTACGAGCAGTACTTC
D gene: -
J gene: TRBJ2-7
clone size: -
V gene: TRBV20-1

CDR3 protein: CATARGSGNTIYF
CDR3 DNA: TGTGCCACCGCGCGGGGGTCTGGAAACACCATATATTTT
D gene: -
J gene: TRBJ1-3
clone size: -
V gene: TRBV5-5

CDR3 protein: CASSVRQELNTEAFF
CDR3 DNA: TGTGCCAGCAGCGTACGACAGGAATTGAACACTGAAGCTTTCTTT
D gene: -
J gene: TRBJ1-1
clone size: medium-sized
V gene: TRBV13

CDR3 protein: CASTHTGSGSYEQYF
CDR3 DNA: TGCGCCAGCACCCATACAGGGTCGGGCTCCTACGAGCAGTACTTC
D gene: -
J gene: TRBJ2-7
clone size: -
V gene: TRBV4-1

CDR3 protein: CASSPSSAVNQPQHF
CDR3 DNA: TGTGCCAGCAGCCCTAGTAGCGCGGTAAATCAGCCCCAGCATTTT
D gene: -
J gene: TRBJ1-5
clone size: once
V gene: TRBV9

CDR3 protein: CSVDLQGGYGYTF
CDR3 DNA: TGCAGCGTTGACCTACAGGGTGGGTATGGCTACACCTTC
D gene: -
J gene: TRBJ1-2
clone size: -
V gene: TRBV29-1

CDR3 protein: CAIRGDLTGTSGGNTYEQYF
CDR3 DNA: TGTGCCATCAGAGGGGACCTAACCGGGACTAGCGGGGGGAACACCTACGAGCAGTACTTC
D gene: TRBD2
J gene: TRBJ2-7
clone size: -
V gene: TRBV10-3

CDR3 protein: CASSSQTSGGRGYF
CDR3 DNA: TGTGCCAGCAGTTCCCAGACTAGCGGGGGCCGAGGGTACTTC
D gene: TRBD2
J gene: TRBJ2-7
clone size: -
V gene: TRBV6-1

CDR3 protein: CSVEDYSGANVLTF
CDR3 DNA: TGCAGCGTTGAAGACTACTCTGGGGCCAACGTCCTGACTTTC
D gene: -
J gene: TRBJ2-6
clone size: -
V gene: TRBV29-1

CDR3 protein: CATKNLPNTGELFF
CDR3 DNA: TGTGCCACCAAGAACTTGCCTAACACCGGGGAGCTGTTTTTT
D gene: -
J gene: TRBJ2-2
clone size: -
V gene: TRBV27

CDR3 protein: CASSPLADPYNEQFF
CDR3 DNA: TGTGCCAGTAGCCCACTAGCGGATCCCTACAATGAGCAGTTCTTC
D gene: TRBD2
J gene: TRBJ2-1
clone size: -
V gene: TRBV19

CDR3 protein: CASRSTGDFPAFF
CDR3 DNA: TGTGCCAGCAGATCGACAGGGGACTTTCCAGCTTTCTTT
D gene: TRBD1
J gene: TRBJ1-1
clone size: -
V gene: TRBV7-2

CDR3 protein: CASSEATRREETQYF
CDR3 DNA: TGTGCCAGCAGTGAAGCGACCAGACGGGAAGAGACCCAGTACTTC
D gene: -
J gene: TRBJ2-5
clone size: few
V gene: TRBV2

CDR3 protein: CAISELGQGLEKLFF
CDR3 DNA: TGTGCCATCAGTGAGCTCGGACAGGGTCTGGAAAAACTGTTTTTT
D gene: TRBD1
J gene: TRBJ1-4
clone size: -
V gene: TRBV10-3

CDR3 protein: CASSDGVTFQPQHF
CDR3 DNA: TGTGCCAGCAGTGACGGGGTTACATTTCAGCCCCAGCATTTT
D gene: -
J gene: TRBJ1-5
clone size: -
V gene: TRBV2

CDR3 protein: CASRPQGNNSPLHF
CDR3 DNA: TGTGCCAGCAGACCACAGGGAAATAATTCACCCCTCCACTTT
D gene: -
J gene: TRBJ1-6
clone size: -
V gene: TRBV6-5

CDR3 protein: CATSRAKGQQETQYF
CDR3 DNA: TGTGCCACCAGCAGAGCAAAGGGACAGCAAGAGACCCAGTACTTC
D gene: TRBD1
J gene: TRBJ2-5
clone size: -
V gene: TRBV15

CDR3 protein: CASSPTTGNHGHGYTF
CDR3 DNA: TGTGCCAGTAGCCCGACAACAGGGAACCACGGCCATGGCTACACCTTC
D gene: -
J gene: TRBJ1-2
clone size: -
V gene: TRBV19

CDR3 protein: CASNFGGEKLFF
CDR3 DNA: TGTGCCAGCAATTTTGGCGGAGAAAAACTGTTTTTT
D gene: -
J gene: TRBJ1-4
clone size: few
V gene: TRBV2

CDR3 protein: CASSVGTGGQNEQFF
CDR3 DNA: TGTGCCAGCAGCGTGGGGACAGGGGGGCAAAATGAGCAGTTCTTC
D gene: TRBD1
J gene: TRBJ2-1
clone size: -
V gene: TRBV9

CDR3 protein: CASSQDSGRFTDTQYF
CDR3 DNA: TGCGCCAGCAGCCAAGATTCTGGCAGATTCACAGATACGCAGTATTTT
D gene: -
J gene: TRBJ2-3
clone size: -
V gene: TRBV4-3

CDR3 protein: CASSLGEQPQHF
CDR3 DNA: TGTGCCAGCAGCTTAGGAGAGCAGCCCCAGCATTTT
D gene: -
J gene: TRBJ1-5
clone size: -
V gene: TRBV5-6

CDR3 protein: CASSPAWTVKDEQYF
CDR3 DNA: TGTGCCAGCTCACCAGCGTGGACAGTTAAGGACGAGCAGTACTTC
D gene: -
J gene: TRBJ2-7
clone size: -
V gene: TRBV18

CDR3 protein: CASSTGQTYGYTF
CDR3 DNA: TGTGCCAGTAGTACCGGACAGACCTATGGCTACACCTTC
D gene: -
J gene: TRBJ1-2
clone size: -
V gene: TRBV19

CDR3 protein: CASSALQGTLNEQFF
CDR3 DNA: TGTGCCAGCAGTGCACTTCAGGGTACTTTAAATGAGCAGTTCTTC
D gene: -
J gene: TRBJ2-1
clone size: -
V gene: TRBV2

CDR3 protein: CASSFSRARQPQHF
CDR3 DNA: TGTGCCAGCAGTTTTTCCCGAGCCAGGCAGCCCCAGCATTTT
D gene: -
J gene: TRBJ1-5
clone size: -
V gene: TRBV27

CDR3 protein: CAPGQGGEKLFF
CDR3 DNA: TGTGCCCCGGGACAGGGGGGTGAAAAACTGTTTTTT
D gene: -
J gene: TRBJ1-4
clone size: -
V gene: TRBV21-1

CDR3 protein: CASSARQTGVGSGNTEAFF
CDR3 DNA: TGTGCCAGCAGCGCGCGACAGACAGGGGTCGGAAGCGGGAACACTGAAGCTTTCTTT
D gene: TRBD1
J gene: TRBJ1-1
clone size: few
V gene: TRBV7-9